This TCR beta chain was sequenced in a study of T cells after yellow fever vaccination. TCRdb re-called the 5' RACE reads through MiXCR, storing one row per CDR3 protein. Of some 670,000 distinct CDR3 sequences detected, more than 9% appear once; the ten largest clones hold under 15%. This clonotype was recorded at least ten times. The CDR3 spans 14 residues. V gave up 6 bases and J gave up 0 bases; unmatched junction bases: 1. The germline V gene encodes CDR1 MNHNS and CDR2 SASEGT. This specimen consisted of PBMCs, obtained on the day of the yellow fever booster vaccination. The chain has TRBV6-1 and TRBJ2-1; 8 bases align to TRBD1. The TCR was taken from a man between 25 and 39 years old who received the YFV17D yellow fever vaccine. The CDR3 region is CASSDRGSYNEQFF. CDR3 bases: TGTGCCAGCAGCGACAGGGGCTCCTACAATGAGCAGTTCTTC.